Listed below are T cell receptor beta chains from one sample, sequenced in a study of T cells after posttransplantation cyclophosphamide. Libraries were prepared by immunoSEQ multiplex PCR; TCRdb keeps only in-frame clonotypes and omits some of them. Found here are more than 10,000 clones, 70% to 90% of them singletons; the top ten hold approximately 5.4%. The sequenced sample was PBMCs, obtained after allogeneic stem cell transplant with posttransplant cyclophosphamide. These receptors were obtained from a female patient aged 50-59 years who received an allogeneic stem cell transplant from a related donor, was CMV-positive, and had no GVHD. Some T cells could come from the graft donor. Both conserved end residues are part of each CDR3. The D gene is left open where the match is weak. The size field is filled for only some rows; it gives once, few, many or a size class.

clone_size j_call d_call v_call cdr3_nt cdr3_aa
NA TRBJ2-1 TRBD2 TRBV5-1 TGCGCCAGCAGCTTCACGACTAGCGGGGGGGGTGAGCAGTTCTTC CASSFTTSGGGEQFF
once TRBJ1-5 NA TRBV9 TGTGCCAGCAGCGTAGGACGGGGGAATCAGCCCCAGCATTTT CASSVGRGNQPQHF
once TRBJ2-1 NA TRBV7-2 TGTGCCAGCAGCCCCCGAGTCTACAATGAGCAGTTCTTC CASSPRVYNEQFF
few TRBJ2-7 NA TRBV7-2 TGTGCCAGCAGCTTCGGTTTGGAGCAGTACTTC CASSFGLEQYF
NA TRBJ2-2 NA TRBV29-1 TGCAGCGTTGGGAGGGACCCGAACACCGGGGAGCTGTTTTTT CSVGRDPNTGELFF
NA TRBJ2-5 TRBD1 TRBV2 TGTGCCAGCAGCAGGGGACAGGGAGGTGTAGAGACCCAGTACTTC CASSRGQGGVETQYF
NA TRBJ1-2 NA TRBV18 TGTGCCAGCTCACCACCGGCCAGGAACTATGGCTACACCTTC CASSPPARNYGYTF
NA TRBJ2-3 NA TRBV9 TGTGCCAGCAGCGTACAGGCTCAGCTAACGGGAGTAGATACGCAGTATTTT CASSVQAQLTGVDTQYF
NA TRBJ2-7 NA TRBV19 TGTGCCAGTAGTATACAGCTCGGGGACTACGAGCAGTACTTC CASSIQLGDYEQYF
NA TRBJ1-4 NA TRBV30 TGTGCCTGGAGTGTTGGTTGGATGGGAGACGAAAAACTGTTTTTT CAWSVGWMGDEKLFF
NA TRBJ2-2 NA TRBV7-6 TGTGCCAGCAGCTTATTACAGAACACCGGGGAGCTGTTTTTT CASSLLQNTGELFF
NA TRBJ2-5 TRBD1 TRBV7-2 TGTGCCAGCACCGCAACAGGGGGCATGGAGACCCAGTACTTC CASTATGGMETQYF
NA TRBJ1-2 NA TRBV6-5 TGTGCCAGCAGTTACGTGGAGTTCGATGGCTACACCTTC CASSYVEFDGYTF
NA TRBJ1-1 NA TRBV5-4 TGTGCCAGCAGCTTGGCCGGCAGGACTGAAGCTTTCTTT CASSLAGRTEAFF
few TRBJ2-3 TRBD2 TRBV5-1 TGCGCCAGCAGCTTCCTTAGCGGGGGAACTAGCACAGATACGCAGTATTTT CASSFLSGGTSTDTQYF
few TRBJ2-1 NA TRBV29-1 TGCAGCACAGGCAACAGGGAAATATATGGGCAGTTCTTC CSTGNREIYGQFF
NA TRBJ2-7 NA TRBV2 TGTGCCACCCGGGACACGACGAGCTCCTACGAGCAGTACTTC CATRDTTSSYEQYF
NA TRBJ2-5 TRBD2 TRBV11-2 TGTGCCAGCAGCTCAAGGACTAGCGGGGGGAAGGAGACCCAGTACTTC CASSSRTSGGKETQYF
NA TRBJ2-1 TRBD1 TRBV19 TGTGCCAGTAGTACCCAGGGGGCCTACAATGAGCAGTTCTTC CASSTQGAYNEQFF
NA TRBJ2-2 TRBD1 TRBV5-1 TGCGCCAGCAGCTTGGAAGAGACAGGGGGAACCGGGGAGCTGTTTTTT CASSLEETGGTGELFF
NA TRBJ2-5 NA TRBV7-9 TGTGCCAGCAGCTGGGGACTGAGGGAGGAGACCCAGTACTTC CASSWGLREETQYF
NA TRBJ1-6 TRBD1 TRBV30 TGTGCCTGGAGCCCCCTCTCCGGGACAGGGAGTTCACCCCTCCACTTT CAWSPLSGTGSSPLHF
NA TRBJ1-1 NA TRBV19 TGTGCCAGTAGTACGTCCGTGACAGTCAACACTGAAGCTTTCTTT CASSTSVTVNTEAFF
NA TRBJ2-7 TRBD2 TRBV7-2 TGTGCCAGCAGCGAAGGGCCAGGGCTCGGACTAGCTTCACGGGGGCAGTACTTC CASSEGPGLGLASRGQYF